One sample yielded the 23 T cell receptor beta chains listed below, sequenced in a study of CD8+ T cells in alopecia areata. As for treatment: oral pan-JAK inhibitor, 5-10 mg twice daily. Sequencing used cDNA as its template, made by extracting RNA and reverse transcribing it. Profiled with immunoSEQ multiplex PCR; TCRdb holds only in-frame clones, not every one. The sample records roughly 100,000 clones, 70% to 90% being singletons. This sample comprised CD8+ T cells sorted from blood, obtained at approximately week 34, from a patient treated with tofacitinib. Source of these receptors: a human donor with alopecia areata.

A single count supports this clone. The chain is built from TRBV10-3 and TRBJ1-1, with a weak D call TRBD1 (5 bases). Trimming removed 9 bases from V and 2 bases from J, with 10 bases in between. Germline assignment: CDR1 ENHRY and CDR2 SYGVKD. This CDR3 region has 12 residues. The CDR3 here is CAIGQGNTEAFF. The CDR3 region has the DNA TGTGCCATTGGGCAGGGTAACACTGAAGCTTTCTTT.

In nucleotides, the CDR3 is TGCGCCAGCAGCCAAGGAGGCGGGCAGCCCCAGCATTTT. Protein product: CASSQGGGQPQHF. The chain carries TRBV4-1 and TRBJ1-5; D uncertain. CDR3 length: 13 residues. From germline, CDR1 is MGHRA and CDR2 YSYEKL. Trimming stripped 1 base from V and 7 bases from J, with 8 bases between.

This chain connects TRBV14 to TRBJ1-1; 7 bases align to TRBD1. Germline-derived CDR1 and CDR2 are SGHDN and FVKESK. The CDR3 extends over 17 amino acids. J gave up 0 bases and V 3 bases, and 10 bases lay outside the gene matches. The CDR3 is CASSQDRRGYMNTEAFF. CDR3 nucleotides: TGTGCCAGCAGCCAGGACAGGCGAGGGTACATGAACACTGAAGCTTTCTTT.

This rearrangement joins TRBV14 to TRBJ2-5; 8 bases are shared with TRBD1. Germline assignment: CDR1 SGHDN and CDR2 FVKESK. V trimming: 4 bases; J trimming: 5 bases; junction bases outside the gene matches: 12. The CDR3 contains 16 residues. CDR3 in DNA: TGTGCCAGCAGCCCCTGGACAGGGCTAGATGCGGAGACCCAGTACTTC. The encoded protein is CASSPWTGLDAETQYF.

The CDR3 protein is CSVEQENTEAFF. The CDR3 DNA reads TGCAGCGTTGAACAGGAGAACACTGAAGCTTTCTTT. The chain joins TRBV29-1 to TRBJ1-1; D unclear. Germline CDR1 reads SQVTM; CDR2 reads ANQGSEA. With 2 bases removed from V and 1 base from J, the gap between germline ends came to 5 bases. The CDR3 runs to 12 residues.

The chain carries TRBV29-1 and TRBJ2-3, with 8 positions matching TRBD1. This CDR3 spans 14 amino acids. V lost 1 base, J lost 4 bases, and 4 bases stayed unmatched. Looked up from germline, CDR1 is SQVTM and CDR2 is ANQGSEA. CDR3 DNA: TGCAGCGTTGAAGGGACAGGGCGCGCAGATACGCAGTATTTT. It encodes CSVEGTGRADTQYF.

This clone has more than one count but fewer than ten. The rearrangement uses TRBV4-2 and TRBJ2-2; unclear D gene. The CDR3 spans 11 residues. Germline CDR1 is LGHNA and CDR2 is YNFKEQ. V lost 5 bases, J lost 3 bases, and 1 base lay in between. CDR3 in DNA: TGTGCCAGCAGCGACACCGGGGAGCTGTTTTTT. Amino acid sequence: CASSDTGELFF.

In its sample, this clone was seen a few times. The V call is TRBV29-1, the J call TRBJ2-6; 9 positions match TRBD1. The CDR3 loop spans 18 amino acids. The J segment lost 0 bases and the V segment lost 1 base, leaving 7 bases of the junction unmatched. The germline gives CDR1 SQVTM, CDR2 ANQGSEA. Here the CDR3 reads CSVEVRDREISGANVLTF. In DNA, the CDR3 is TGCAGCGTTGAAGTTAGGGACAGGGAGATCTCTGGGGCCAACGTCCTGACTTTC.

The V call is TRBV5-6, the J call TRBJ2-1; possibly TRBD1 for D (6 bases). CDR3 length: 13 residues. Between the trimmed V and J ends, which lost 4 bases and 4 bases, there was a span of 9 bases. Looked up from germline, CDR1 is SGHDT and CDR2 is YYEEEE. The CDR3 DNA reads as TGTGCCAGCAGCAAGACAGGATACAATGAGCAGTTCTTC. It translates to CASSKTGYNEQFF.

The chain recombines TRBV27 with TRBJ2-7, with 7 positions matching TRBD2. This CDR3 comprises 15 residues. The V gene end was trimmed by 5 bases and the J gene end by 5 bases; junction bases not matched to a gene: 12. Germline loops: CDR1 MNHEY, CDR2 SMNVEV (reference sequence). The CDR3 DNA reads as TGTGCCAGCAGTCTCGGGGGTAGCGGGCGAGACGAGCAGTACTTC. Translating gives CASSLGGSGRDEQYF.

Concerning this clone: At one end, the junction sequence differs from germline, possibly due to a read error. The chain links TRBV7-2 to TRBJ2-1, with D maybe TRBD2 (6 bases). The CDR3 runs to 16 residues. Germline V gene sequence: CDR1 SGHTA, CDR2 FQGNSA. CDR3 DNA sequence: TGTGCCAGCAGCTCCTCGGCGGGACCTTCCTACAATAAGCAGTTCTTC. This translates into CASSSSAGPSYNKQFF.

V and J are TRBV7-9 and TRBJ2-1; possibly TRBD2 for D (6 bases). From germline, CDR1 is SEHNR and CDR2 FQNEAQ (reference sequence). The CDR3 runs to 15 residues. The V end lost 3 bases, the J end lost 1 base, and 10 bases lay between the germline ends. The CDR3 reads CASSFPGESYNEQFF. CDR3 sequence (DNA): TGTGCCAGCAGCTTCCCGGGGGAATCCTACAATGAGCAGTTCTTC.

The CDR3 protein is CSPISSSGGADTQYF. The CDR3 region has the DNA TGCAGCCCCATTAGTAGCAGCGGGGGGGCGGATACGCAGTATTTT. The chain links TRBV29-1 to TRBJ2-3; 10 bases match TRBD2. Per germline, CDR1 SQVTM and CDR2 ANQGSEA. The CDR3 is 15 amino acids. V shed 8 bases, J shed 6 bases, and the junction held 14 bases outside the gene matches.

The chain links TRBV28 to TRBJ2-1; TRBD2 matches at 7 bases. CDR3 length: 12 residues. J lost 14 bases, V lost 2 bases, and 6 bases had no gene match. The V gene's germline CDR1 is MDHEN and CDR2 SYDVKM. The CDR3 sequence is CASSLTGGGEFF. The CDR3 region has the DNA TGTGCCAGCAGTTTAACGGGAGGTGGAGAGTTCTTC.

The gene calls are TRBV2 and TRBJ2-3; TRBD2 aligns across 9 bases. The CDR3 is 16 amino acids. Germline trimming cut 4 bases from V and 4 bases from J; bases unmatched to any gene: 9. The germline CDR1 and CDR2 sequences are SNHLY and FYNNEI. CDR3 bases: TGTGCCAGCAGTGCGGAGGCGGGGGGGCTCCCAGATACGCAGTATTTT. Residues: CASSAEAGGLPDTQYF.

The V and J genes are TRBV23-1 and TRBJ2-7; D remains unclear. TRBV23-1 is an ORF for which the function is uncertain. The V gene lost 0 bases and the J gene lost 1 base, with 7 bases spanning the gap. This CDR3 has 14 amino acids. CDR3 sequence (DNA): TGCGCCAGCAGTCAATCCGACCGGTCCTACGAGCAGTACTTC. This gives the protein CASSQSDRSYEQYF.

This chain links TRBV7-9 with TRBJ2-5; 8 bases align to TRBD2. The CDR3 covers 15 residues. The trim removed 1 base at V and 4 bases at J, leaving 5 bases unmatched. Germline V gene lookup returns CDR1 SEHNR and CDR2 FQNEAQ (reference sequence). The DNA for the CDR3 is TGTGCCAGCAGCTTAGGACCGGGAGGGGGAGAGACCCAGTACTTC. Translated: CASSLGPGGGETQYF.

V and J are TRBV6-6 and TRBJ2-5; D ambiguous. The CDR3 has 16 amino acids. Trimming left V 11 bases short and J 5 bases short, with 27 bases between. The germline V gene encodes CDR1 MNHNY and CDR2 SVGAGI (reference sequence). This chain's CDR3 is CAARRSVISTPETQYF. The CDR3 nucleotides are TGTGCCGCCCGGAGATCGGTTATTTCGACCCCGGAGACCCAGTACTTC.

The chain carries TRBV29-1 and TRBJ2-7; 10 bases line up with TRBD1. CDR1 is SQVTM and CDR2 is ANQGSEA in the germline V gene. V lost 7 bases and J lost 6; bases outside the gene matches: 6. The CDR3 is 12 residues long. The CDR3 reads CSGGTGVGEQYF. The DNA of the CDR3 is TGCAGCGGAGGGACAGGGGTGGGCGAGCAGTACTTC.

The rearrangement joins TRBV4-1 to TRBJ2-7; maybe TRBD2 (5 bases). CDR3 length equals 15 residues. Germline V lookup: CDR1 MGHRA, CDR2 YSYEKL. The V and J ends lost 0 bases and 2 bases respectively, with 11 bases between them. CDR3 nucleotide sequence: TGCGCCAGCAGCCAAGATCTAGCCCGAGCCTACGAGCAGTACTTC. Protein sequence: CASSQDLARAYEQYF.

The V gene is TRBV14, the J gene TRBJ2-7, with 15 bases matching TRBD2. The V and J ends lost 3 bases and 4 bases, in that order; junction bases with no gene match: 1. Germline-derived CDR1 and CDR2 are SGHDN and FVKESK. The CDR3 runs to 15 residues. The CDR3 DNA reads as TGTGCCAGCAGCCATGGACTAGCGGGAGGGTACGAGCAGTACTTC. Protein: CASSHGLAGGYEQYF.

The rearrangement links TRBV9 to TRBJ1-2, with D possibly being TRBD1 (6 bases). V was clipped by 4 bases and J by 12 bases, with 25 bases between them. The CDR3 consists of 15 residues. CDR1 SGDLS and CDR2 YYNGEE come from the germline V gene. The CDR3 loop is CASSPRTDSPMVNTF. For the CDR3, the DNA is TGTGCCAGCAGCCCCCGGACAGATTCCCCGATGGTCAACACCTTC. The full variable domain, with the rest looked up from reference TRBV9 and TRBJ1-2, is DSGVTQTPKHLITATGQRVTLRCSPRSGDLSVYWYQQSLDQGLQFLIQYYNGEERAKGNILERFSAQQFPDLHSELNLSSLELGDSALYFCASSPRTDSPMVNTFGSGTRLTVV.

The V call is TRBV4-1, the J call TRBJ1-1, with unresolved D. The CDR3 is 15 residues long. CDR1 MGHRA and CDR2 YSYEKL come from the germline V gene. V was clipped by 1 base and J by 4 bases, with 13 bases between them. This CDR3 is CASSQGDRWGTEAFF. The CDR3 DNA reads TGCGCCAGCAGCCAAGGGGATCGTTGGGGCACTGAAGCTTTCTTT.